This T cell receptor beta chain was sequenced for a study of immune evolution from preneoplasia to lung adenocarcinoma. Study conclusions and caveats: Later-stage lesions seemingly showed higher T cell density and diversity than normal lung.

H&E slides confirmed each diagnosis, reviewed by two pathologists independently. Premalignant or tumor cells were enriched by macro-dissection after pathologic assessment. Profiling relied on immunoSEQ multiplex PCR, and the TCRdb table lists in-frame clones only, not all of them. Of about 12,000 clones listed, around 85% were seen once; the top ten hold around 3.8%. A remark on this clone: The antigen is undetermined. A read error may account for a junction end that differs from germline.

This CDR3 is 13 amino acids long. The germline CDR1 and CDR2 sequences are MDHEN and SYDVKM. The clonotype comes from a person between 45 and 75 years old with lung adenocarcinoma. The sample was FFPE tissue from an adenomatous hyperplasia lung lesion. Subset described: atypical adenomatous hyperplasia (AAH), lung preneoplasia. V is TRBV28 and J is TRBJ2-4; the D gene is possibly TRBD2 (5 bases). The CDR3: CVSSLPAGNIQYF. Here the CDR3 DNA reads TGTGTCAGCAGCCTCCCCGCGGGTAACATTCAGTACTTC.